Presented here are 29 T cell receptor beta chains from one specimen sequenced in a study of blood T cell repertoires in COVID-19. Sequencing used immunoSEQ multiplex PCR; TCRdb keeps in-frame clones, though not all of them. The repertoire includes approximately 200,000 clones, 80% to 85% of them detected once, and under 12% sits in the top ten. The sequenced material came from peripheral blood. These receptors originate from a woman of 80 years or more with COVID-19, enrolled during active disease.

This clone was found many times. This rearrangement joins TRBV4-1 to TRBJ1-2; D unclear. The germline V and J ends were trimmed by 0 bases and 4 bases, with 24 bases remaining between them. Per the germline V gene, CDR1 is MGHRA and CDR2 is YSYEKL. This CDR3 has 19 amino acids. CDR3 loop: CASSQEIRRIMGGSYGYTF. In DNA, the CDR3 is TGCGCCAGCAGCCAAGAAATCCGGAGGATAATGGGTGGGAGCTATGGCTACACCTTC.

The chain couples TRBV27 to TRBJ2-1; D unresolved. Germline CDR1 reads MNHEY; CDR2 reads SMNVEV (reference sequence). V was shortened by 8 bases and J by 5 bases, with 10 bases between the two germline ends. CDR3 length: 12 amino acids. The CDR3 is CASGLTNNEQFF. The DNA for the CDR3 is TGTGCCAGCGGGTTAACTAACAATGAGCAGTTCTTC.

V is TRBV6-1 and J is TRBJ1-1; D not resolved. Trimming stripped 1 base from V and 2 bases from J, with 5 bases between. This CDR3 is built from 13 residues. CDR1 is MNHNS and CDR2 is SASEGT in the germline V gene. The CDR3 loop is CASSEGLNTEAFF. CDR3 bases: TGTGCCAGCAGTGAAGGGCTCAACACTGAAGCTTTCTTT.

J is TRBJ1-3 and V is TRBV18; D unresolved. V lost 6 bases to trimming and J lost 0 bases, with 15 bases between them. Germline V lookup: CDR1 KGHSH, CDR2 LQKENI. The CDR3 contains 16 residues. CDR3 in DNA: TGTGCCAGCTCGCCCCTGTCATCGGGCTCTGGAAACACCATATATTTT. Protein: CASSPLSSGSGNTIYF. The complete variable domain, with remaining parts taken from reference TRBV18 and TRBJ1-3, reads NAGVMQNPRHLVRRRGQEARLRCSPMKGHSHVYWYRQLPEEGLKFMVYLQKENIIDESGMPKERFSAEFPKEGPSILRIQQVVRGDSAAYFCASSPLSSGSGNTIYFGEGSWLTVV.

V gene TRBV11-3 combines with J gene TRBJ1-5; D perhaps matches TRBD1 (6 bases). This CDR3 spans 19 amino acids. CDR1 is SGHNT and CDR2 is YENEEA in the germline V gene. The V gene lost 9 bases and the J gene lost 2 bases, with 29 bases spanning the gap. The CDR3 nucleotides read TGTGCCAGGGCGACGGTATCAGGGACAATGGGATGGGGCAATCAGCCCCAGCATTTT. The encoded protein is CARATVSGTMGWGNQPQHF.

About this clone: A read error may account for a junction end that differs from germline. The chain employs TRBV6-1 and TRBJ1-3, with a possible D match to TRBD1 (6 bases). The CDR3 is 15 amino acids. The germline V gene has CDR1 MNHNS and CDR2 SASEGT. CDR3 amino acids: CASGDRSSSGNTIYF. The CDR3 nucleotides read TGTGCCAGCGGTGACAGGTCCAGCTCTGGAAACACCATATATTTT.

The CDR3 loop reads CASSYLAGEETQYF. CDR3 nucleotides: TGTGCCAGCAGCTACTTAGCGGGGGAAGAGACCCAGTACTTC. The chain recombines TRBV3-1 (or the pseudogene TRBV3-2) with TRBJ2-5; TRBD2 matches 9 bases. This CDR3 is built from 14 residues. V lost 5 bases to trimming and J lost 3 bases; unmatched junction nucleotides: 4. Germline V gives CDR1 LGHDT, CDR2 YNNKEL (reference sequence).

This rearrangement joins TRBV7-2 to TRBJ2-5; weak D call: TRBD1 (5 bases). The CDR3 consists of 14 residues. Germline CDR1 reads SGHTA; CDR2 reads FQGNSA. V was shortened by 2 bases and J by 5 bases, with 12 bases between the two germline ends. Here the CDR3 reads CASSLSEQVETQYF. Here the CDR3 DNA reads TGTGCCAGCAGCTTATCGGAACAGGTGGAGACCCAGTACTTC.

V is TRBV30 and J is TRBJ1-5; perhaps TRBD1 as D (6 bases). The V end lost 5 bases, the J end lost 5 bases, and 13 bases lay between the germline ends. CDR1 and CDR2 (germline): GTSNPN, SVGIG (reference sequence). The CDR3 is made up of 13 amino acids. The CDR3 loop reads CAWSQGMDQPQHF. The CDR3 DNA follows: TGTGCCTGGTCACAGGGTATGGATCAGCCCCAGCATTTT.

The V gene is TRBV5-1, the J gene TRBJ2-1; 8 bases map to TRBD1. The germline V gene encodes CDR1 SGHRS and CDR2 YFSETQ. This CDR3 has 14 residues. With V trimmed by 4 bases and J by 7 bases, 7 bases remained unmatched. The CDR3, as DNA: TGCGCCAGCAGCCGCAGGGGGCCGGGGAATGAGCAGTTCTTC. This gives the protein CASSRRGPGNEQFF.

This sequence joins TRBV28 and TRBJ1-1, with TRBD1 as a possible D gene (6 bases). The ends were cut back, 10 bases at V and 1 base at J, with 13 bases in the middle. The CDR3 runs 13 residues. Germline V gene sequence: CDR1 MDHEN, CDR2 SYDVKM. DNA of the CDR3: TGTGCCACCAGGACAGCAAAGAACACTGAAGCTTTCTTT. The encoded protein is CATRTAKNTEAFF.

J is TRBJ1-6 and V is TRBV28, with 9 bases matching TRBD1. With 6 bases clipped from V and 4 bases from J, the junction kept 7 bases outside the gene matches. The CDR3 is made up of 16 amino acids. Germline V gives CDR1 MDHEN, CDR2 SYDVKM. The CDR3 region is CASRPRQGEYNSPLHF. DNA of the CDR3: TGTGCCAGCAGACCTAGACAGGGGGAATATAATTCACCCCTCCACTTT.

In DNA form, the CDR3 reads TGTGCCAGCAGCGGAGAGAAAAATTCACCCCTCCACTTT. Protein product: CASSGEKNSPLHF. The rearrangement joins TRBV28 to TRBJ1-6; D unresolved. From germline, CDR1 is MDHEN and CDR2 SYDVKM. This CDR3 spans 13 amino acids. Deletions cut 6 bases from V and 7 bases from J, with 10 bases between. Based on the CDR3 plus reference TRBV28 and TRBJ1-6, the full variable domain is DVKVTQSSRYLVKRTGEKVFLECVQDMDHENMFWYRQDPGLGLRLIYFSYDVKMKEKGDIPEGYSVSREKKERFSLILESASTNQTSMYLCASSGEKNSPLHFGNGTRLTVT.

This clone has only one observation. V usage is TRBV7-9 and J usage is TRBJ1-1; D perhaps matches TRBD1 (6 bases). The V and J ends lost 5 bases and 7 bases respectively, with 14 bases between them. CDR3 length: 13 residues. Germline CDR1 SEHNR, CDR2 FQNEAQ (reference sequence). CDR3 DNA: TGTGCCAGCAGCGCACCAGGGGCTCTTGAAGCTTTCTTT. Encoded protein: CASSAPGALEAFF.

The V call is TRBV9, the J call TRBJ2-3, with no clear D. With 0 bases removed from V and 6 bases from J, the gap between germline ends came to 17 bases. The CDR3 has 16 amino acids. CDR1 is SGDLS and CDR2 is YYNGEE in the germline V gene. CDR3 region: CASSVAGRLYGDTQYF. The CDR3 bases are TGTGCCAGCAGCGTAGCGGGTAGACTTTACGGGGATACGCAGTATTTT.

V gene TRBV25-1 combines with J gene TRBJ1-2, with 11 nucleotides matching TRBD1. This CDR3 comprises 13 residues. CDR1 is MGHDK, CDR2 SYGVNS, per germline. The V segment lost 6 bases and the J segment 7 bases; nucleotides outside the gene matches: 4. The CDR3 reads CASRSGTGGGYTF. CDR3 coding DNA: TGTGCCAGCAGATCCGGGACAGGGGGTGGCTACACCTTC.

This clone was counted a single time. V and J are TRBV2 and TRBJ1-1; D unresolved. The CDR3 runs to 11 residues. Germline values: CDR1 SNHLY, CDR2 FYNNEI. V was cut by 0 bases and J by 8 bases, with 4 bases left in between. DNA for the CDR3: TGTGCCAGCAGTGAAGCCAGGGAAGCTTTCTTT. It encodes CASSEAREAFF.

This chain links TRBV27 with TRBJ2-1, with TRBD1 matching 7 bases. CDR3 length: 14 residues. Germline V gene data show CDR1 as MNHEY and CDR2 as SMNVEV (reference sequence). V lost 3 bases and J lost 9; bases outside the gene matches: 8. The CDR3 sequence: CASSFPRQGSEQFF. CDR3 in DNA: TGTGCCAGCAGTTTCCCGAGACAGGGTTCTGAGCAGTTCTTC.

This chain joins TRBV19 and TRBJ2-4, with D perhaps TRBD1 (6 bases). From germline, CDR1 is LNHDA and CDR2 SQIVND (reference sequence). With 2 bases removed from V and 7 bases from J, the gap between germline ends came to 15 bases. This CDR3 comprises 15 residues. The CDR3 DNA reads as TGTGCCAGTAGTATATCGGGGCTCCAGGGGAACATTCAGTACTTC. Translation gives CASSISGLQGNIQYF.

The V and J genes are TRBV24-1 and TRBJ1-2, with TRBD1 matching 9 bases. Germline V lookup: CDR1 KGHDR, CDR2 SFDVKD. CDR3 size: 17 residues. J lost 6 bases, V lost 3 bases, and 13 bases had no gene match. The CDR3 loop reads CATSDPVKGQGPHGYTF. The CDR3 nucleotides read TGTGCCACCAGTGATCCCGTTAAGGGACAGGGACCACATGGCTACACCTTC.

This sequence joins TRBV7-9 and TRBJ2-7, with 9 bases identical to TRBD1. Germline V gives CDR1 SEHNR, CDR2 FQNEAQ (reference sequence). The CDR3 length is 16 residues. J was trimmed by 3 bases and V by 4 bases; bases with no gene match: 10. The CDR3 spells CASSSERQGGFYEQYV. In DNA, the CDR3 is TGTGCCAGCAGCTCTGAGAGACAGGGGGGATTCTACGAGCAGTACGTC.

The J gene is TRBJ2-3, the V gene TRBV7-2; D gene uncertain. CDR3 size: 13 residues. Germline V gives CDR1 SGHTA, CDR2 FQGNSA. V shed 2 bases and J shed 5 bases, with 8 bases lying between them. CDR3 nucleotide sequence: TGTGCCAGCAGCTTACCCTATGTAGATACGCAGTATTTT. Encoded protein: CASSLPYVDTQYF.

This clone occurred a few times. The chain has TRBV5-1 and TRBJ2-2; 8 nucleotides match TRBD1. Germline V gene data show CDR1 as SGHRS and CDR2 as YFSETQ. V trimming: 5 bases; J trimming: 2 bases; junction bases outside the gene matches: 5. The CDR3 has 15 residues. The CDR3 protein is CASSEQGGNTGELFF. DNA of the CDR3: TGCGCCAGCAGTGAACAGGGGGGCAACACCGGGGAGCTGTTTTTT.

This clone turned up a few times. J is TRBJ2-7 and V is TRBV5-8; TRBD1 matches at 8 bases. This CDR3 spans 16 amino acids. CDR1 SGHTS and CDR2 YDEGEE come from the germline V gene. Trimming cost V 2 bases and J 4 bases; bases outside gene matches: 11. The CDR3 region is CASSLAFGTGPYEQYF. The CDR3 DNA is TGTGCCAGCAGCTTAGCCTTCGGGACAGGTCCATACGAGCAGTACTTC.

This chain joins TRBV10-1 and TRBJ1-1; D call uncertain. From germline, CDR1 is WNHNN and CDR2 SYGVQD (reference sequence). Trimming removed 5 bases from V and 10 bases from J, with 14 bases in between. This CDR3 comprises 12 residues. The CDR3 DNA is TGCGCCAGCAGTCCACCCGACGGGAGAGCTTTCTTT. Translating gives CASSPPDGRAFF.

This clone was found a few times. The chain combines TRBV6-6 with TRBJ1-6; TRBD1 is a possible D gene (5 bases). The V end lost 2 bases, the J end lost 5 bases, and 10 bases lay between the germline ends. CDR1 and CDR2 from the germline V gene are MNHNY and SVGAGI (reference sequence). The CDR3 is 15 residues long. The CDR3 sequence: CASSYPETDNSPLHF. CDR3 nucleotides: TGTGCCAGCAGTTACCCGGAGACAGATAATTCACCCCTCCACTTT.

The chain is built from TRBV19 and TRBJ1-5, with 7 bases matching TRBD1. Germline CDR1 and CDR2: LNHDA and SQIVND (reference sequence). With 5 bases clipped from V and 0 bases from J, the junction kept 1 base outside the gene matches. This CDR3 spans 14 amino acids. The CDR3 DNA reads as TGTGCCAGTAGTGAGGGGGCTAGCAATCAGCCCCAGCATTTT. It codes for CASSEGASNQPQHF.

The genes are TRBV11-2 and TRBJ2-3; D is uncertain. Trimming pared 3 bases from V and 4 bases from J, leaving 5 bases between. This CDR3 region has 12 residues. Germline assignment: CDR1 SGHAT and CDR2 FQNNGV. Here the CDR3 reads CASSFFADTQYF. CDR3 DNA: TGTGCCAGCAGCTTTTTCGCAGATACGCAGTATTTT.

The rearrangement uses TRBV19 and TRBJ1-2, with a weak D call TRBD1 (6 bases). The length of the CDR3 is 13 residues. V was cut by 1 base and J by 4 bases, with 7 bases left in between. Germline lookup yields CDR1 LNHDA and CDR2 SQIVND (reference sequence). DNA of the CDR3: TGTGCCAGTAGTATAGGGGGGCCCTATGGCTACACCTTC. Encoded protein: CASSIGGPYGYTF.